This T cell receptor beta chain was obtained from a study of T cell responses to AZD1222 COVID-19 vaccine. Study results and limitations: Regions left unmutated in variants are reportedly the target of nearly half of spike-specific TCRs. Two AZD1222 administrations were followed by greater Spike-specific TCR breadth and depth. The CD4 TCRs associated with vaccination extended across spike and predominated at 160-218 and 743-854. Seropositive at baseline were only a handful of AZD1222 recipients.

V was clipped by 1 base and J by 2 bases, with 12 bases between them. The length of the CDR3 is 15 residues. CDR1 SGHNT and CDR2 YYREEE come from the germline V gene (reference sequence). A note on this clone: Its target is not known.

Some clones are missing from TCRdb's copy, which holds only in-frame ones; the method was immunoSEQ multiplex PCR. This repertoire shows approximately 140,000 clones, about 93% found once; its top ten account for approximately 4.3%. This chain joins TRBV5-4 and TRBJ2-5; tentatively, D is TRBD2 (6 bases). This material consisted of peripheral blood, taken 28 days after the second AZD1222 dose. The sequence was collected from an adult who received the AZD1222 COVID-19 vaccine. This chain's CDR3 is CASSLRSRGQETQYF. DNA of the CDR3: TGTGCCAGCAGCTTGAGGTCTCGGGGGCAAGAGACCCAGTACTTC.